The present entry profiles one T cell receptor (beta chain) with its context. This sample is drawn from a study of blood T cell repertoires in COVID-19. The assay was immunoSEQ multiplex PCR, and TCRdb's table has in-frame clones only and misses some. This table holds some 270,000 clones, approximately 90% found once. V trimming: 0 bases; J trimming: 0 bases; junction bases outside the gene matches: 7. This CDR3 is built from 17 residues. CDR1 LNHNV and CDR2 YYDKDF come from the germline V gene (reference sequence). The J gene is TRBJ2-5, the V gene TRBV15, with 7 bases lining up with TRBD1. The sequence came from a man aged 35 to 55 who had been exposed to COVID-19. Sequencing was performed on PBMCs or T cells enriched from blood (not recorded which). This chain's CDR3 is CATSRDRRDRNQETQYF. Here the CDR3 DNA reads TGTGCCACCAGCAGAGATCGTAGGGACAGAAACCAAGAGACCCAGTACTTC.